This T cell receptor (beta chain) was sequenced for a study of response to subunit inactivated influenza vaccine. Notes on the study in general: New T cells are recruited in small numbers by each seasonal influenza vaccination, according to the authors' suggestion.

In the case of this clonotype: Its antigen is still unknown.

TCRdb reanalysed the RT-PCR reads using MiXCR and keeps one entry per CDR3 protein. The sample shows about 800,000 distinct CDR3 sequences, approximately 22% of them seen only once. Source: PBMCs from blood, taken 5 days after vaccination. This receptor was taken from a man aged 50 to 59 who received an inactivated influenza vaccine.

The CDR3 protein is CSANRADYGYTF. The CDR3 region has the DNA TGCAGTGCTAACAGGGCCGACTATGGCTACACCTTC. V usage is TRBV20-1 and J usage is TRBJ1-2; maybe TRBD1 (6 bases). The CDR3 runs 12 residues. Germline CDR1 and CDR2: DFQATT and SNEGSKA (reference sequence). V was trimmed by 4 bases and J by 3 bases, leaving 9 bases between them.